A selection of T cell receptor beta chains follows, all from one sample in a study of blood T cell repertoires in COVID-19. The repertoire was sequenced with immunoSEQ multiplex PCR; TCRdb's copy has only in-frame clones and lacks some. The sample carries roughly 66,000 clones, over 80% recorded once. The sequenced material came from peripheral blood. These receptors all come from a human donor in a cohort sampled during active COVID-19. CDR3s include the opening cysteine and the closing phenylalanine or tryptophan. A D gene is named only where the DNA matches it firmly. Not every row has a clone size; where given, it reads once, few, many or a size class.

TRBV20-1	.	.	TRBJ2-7	CSASPLGPNEQYF	TGCAGTGCTAGTCCCCTGGGCCCCAACGAGCAGTACTTC
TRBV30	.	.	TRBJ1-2	CAWSPQTNYGYTF	TGTGCCTGGAGTCCACAAACTAACTATGGCTACACCTTC
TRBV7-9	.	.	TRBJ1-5	CASQGIGNQPQHF	TGTGCCAGCCAGGGGATCGGCAATCAGCCCCAGCATTTT
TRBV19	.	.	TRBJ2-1	CASSIGGNNEQFF	TGTGCCAGTAGTATTGGCGGGAACAATGAGCAGTTCTTC
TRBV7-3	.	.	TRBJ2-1	CASSTPGLGSVNEQFF	TGTGCCAGCAGCACACCGGGACTGGGCTCTGTGAATGAGCAGTTCTTC
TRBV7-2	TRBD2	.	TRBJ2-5	CASSLGGLAGGLQETQYF	TGTGCCAGCAGCTTAGGTGGACTAGCGGGGGGGCTCCAAGAGACCCAGTACTTC
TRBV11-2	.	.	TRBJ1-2	CASSPRQGPPYGYTF	TGTGCCAGCAGCCCTCGCCAGGGGCCTCCCTATGGCTACACCTTC
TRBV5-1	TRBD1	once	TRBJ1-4	CASSTAGGLRRTRSNEKLFF	TGCGCCAGCAGCACCGCAGGGGGTCTGCGCAGGACCCGCTCTAATGAAAAACTGTTTTTT
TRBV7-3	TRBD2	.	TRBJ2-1	CASSLSRPSSGGYNEQFF	TGTGCCAGCAGCTTAAGTAGGCCGTCTAGCGGGGGTTACAATGAGCAGTTCTTC
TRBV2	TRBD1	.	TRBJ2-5	CASRGQADQETQYF	TGTGCCAGCAGGGGACAGGCCGACCAAGAGACCCAGTACTTC